This T cell receptor beta chain was sequenced during a study of T cell repertoires in ileal Crohn's disease. Whole-study context: About half of patients got postoperative therapy: ten or so thiopurines, 18 anti-TNF.

V lost 2 bases to trimming and J lost 5 bases; unmatched junction nucleotides: 8. In germline, CDR1 is SGHVS, CDR2 FQNEAQ. CDR3 size: 16 residues. As concerns this clone: What it binds is not known.

Around 0.55 micrograms of biopsy DNA per sample underwent TCRB immunosequencing. TCRdb's copy holds only in-frame clones and misses some; the assay was immunoSEQ multiplex PCR. The profile covers 4,300 or so clones, with roughly 70% appearing a single time and 20% to 25% taken by the ten largest. Notes on the study in general: Endoscopic recurrence occurred in every patient whose clonality exceeded 26.8%.

Adults with ileal or ileocolonic Crohn's disease and an indication for resection were eligible. V gene TRBV7-8 combines with J gene TRBJ2-5, with 10 bases aligning to TRBD2. This sequence originates from an adult with Crohn's disease. Material for sequencing was ileal tissue. This CDR3 reads CASSLRPAGGPETQYF. In DNA, the CDR3 is TGTGCCAGCAGCTTAAGGCCAGCGGGAGGGCCGGAGACCCAGTACTTC.